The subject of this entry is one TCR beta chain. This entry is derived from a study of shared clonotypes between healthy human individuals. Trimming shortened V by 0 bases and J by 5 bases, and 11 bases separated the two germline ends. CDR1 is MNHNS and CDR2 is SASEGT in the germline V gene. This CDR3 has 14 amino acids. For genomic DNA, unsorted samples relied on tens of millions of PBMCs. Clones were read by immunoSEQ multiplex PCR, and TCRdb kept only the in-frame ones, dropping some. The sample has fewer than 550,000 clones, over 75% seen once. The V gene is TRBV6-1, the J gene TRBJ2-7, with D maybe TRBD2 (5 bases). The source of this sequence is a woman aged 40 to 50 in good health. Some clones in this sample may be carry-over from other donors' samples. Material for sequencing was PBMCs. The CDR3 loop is CASSEASGLHEQYF. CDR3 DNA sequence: TGTGCCAGCAGTGAAGCCAGCGGACTCCACGAGCAGTACTTC.